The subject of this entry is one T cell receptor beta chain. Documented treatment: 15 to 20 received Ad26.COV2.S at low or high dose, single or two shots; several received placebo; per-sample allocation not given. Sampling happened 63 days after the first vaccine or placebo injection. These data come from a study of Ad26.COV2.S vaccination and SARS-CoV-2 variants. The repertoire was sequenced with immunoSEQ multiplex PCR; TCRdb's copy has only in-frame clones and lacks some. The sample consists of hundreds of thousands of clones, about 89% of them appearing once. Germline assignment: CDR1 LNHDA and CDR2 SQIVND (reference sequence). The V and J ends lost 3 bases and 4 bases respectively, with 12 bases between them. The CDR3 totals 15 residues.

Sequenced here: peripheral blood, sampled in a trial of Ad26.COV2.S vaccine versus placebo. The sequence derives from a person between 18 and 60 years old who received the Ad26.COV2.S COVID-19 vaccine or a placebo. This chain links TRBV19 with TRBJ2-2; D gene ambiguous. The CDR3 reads CASSIIPAPTGELFF. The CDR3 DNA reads TGTGCCAGTAGTATTATTCCGGCTCCCACCGGGGAGCTGTTTTTT.